The rows below give T cell receptor beta chains drawn from one sample of a study of neurological immune-mediated disorders. TCRdb used MiXCR to reprocess the 5' RACE reads, holding one entry per CDR3 protein. The sample has some 71,000 distinct CDR3 sequences; 9.5% to 13% are singletons. The material sequenced was PBMCs. The receptors stem from a man younger than 40 in good health. Both conserved end residues are part of each CDR3. Each record gives: J gene, D gene, V gene, clone size, CDR3 protein, CDR3 DNA. A D gene is named only where the DNA matches it firmly. Rows may omit the clone size; those that give it use once, few, many or a size class.

>TRBJ2-2|NA|TRBV5-6|NA
CASSPGPPGTDTGELFF
TGTGCCAGCAGCCCCGGTCCCCCAGGGACCGACACCGGGGAGCTGTTTTTT
>TRBJ2-2|TRBD2|TRBV6-2/TRBV6-3|many
CASSLAGVGGELFF
TGTGCCAGCAGTCTAGCGGGAGTCGGCGGGGAGCTGTTTTTT
>TRBJ2-2|NA|TRBV19|many
CASSAQVVTGELFF
TGTGCCAGTAGTGCGCAAGTCGTCACCGGGGAGCTGTTTTTT
>TRBJ2-1|TRBD1|TRBV7-8|few
CASSPRPGTGGLSHNEQFF
TGTGCCAGCAGCCCACGTCCCGGGACAGGGGGCTTGTCACACAATGAGCAGTTCTTC
>TRBJ2-7|NA|TRBV10-2|medium-sized
CASSSPGSYEQYF
TGCGCCAGCAGTTCACCAGGGAGCTACGAGCAGTACTTC
>TRBJ2-2|NA|TRBV10-3|many
CAIDGGGGELFF
TGTGCCATCGACGGAGGGGGCGGGGAGCTGTTTTTT
>TRBJ2-1|NA|TRBV7-7|many
CASSLLPGSHEQFF
TGTGCCAGCAGCTTACTTCCGGGGAGTCATGAGCAGTTCTTC
>TRBJ2-7|NA|TRBV28|many
CASSFGGLIHEQYF
TGTGCCAGCAGTTTTGGGGGCCTTATCCACGAGCAGTACTTC
>TRBJ2-3|NA|TRBV20-1|many
CSAELADTQYF
TGCAGTGCTGAACTAGCCGATACGCAGTATTTT
>TRBJ2-3|NA|TRBV24-1|NA
CATSDPSSTDTQYF
TGTGCCACCAGTGACCCCTCTAGCACAGATACGCAGTATTTT
>TRBJ1-2|NA|TRBV29-1|many
CSVDGYTF
TGCAGCGTTGATGGCTACACCTTC
>TRBJ1-2|NA|TRBV28|many
CATNGNYGYTF
TGTGCCACCAACGGGAACTATGGCTACACCTTC
>TRBJ1-5|TRBD1|TRBV6-2/TRBV6-3|many
CASSYRDRDNQPQHF
TGTGCCAGCAGTTACCGGGACAGGGACAATCAGCCCCAGCATTTT
>TRBJ2-5|TRBD2|TRBV12-3/TRBV12-4|many
CASSSWLAGDSETQYF
TGTGCCAGCAGTAGCTGGCTAGCGGGGGATTCGGAGACCCAGTACTTC
>TRBJ2-2|NA|TRBV10-3|many
CAISPTGPAPGELFF
TGTGCCATCAGTCCGACAGGTCCGGCCCCCGGGGAGCTGTTTTTT
>TRBJ2-7|NA|TRBV7-2|few
CASSLASSEQYF
TGTGCCAGCAGCTTAGCGAGCTCGGAGCAGTACTTC
>TRBJ2-1|TRBD2|TRBV20-1|many
CSAREVLAGDNEQFF
TGCAGTGCTAGAGAAGTATTGGCGGGGGACAATGAGCAGTTCTTC
>TRBJ2-5|TRBD1|TRBV7-8|NA
CASSFRDRGQETQYF
TGTGCCAGCAGCTTCCGGGACAGGGGTCAAGAGACCCAGTACTTC
>TRBJ2-1|TRBD2|TRBV10-3|many
CAATPGLAGGANEQFF
TGTGCCGCGACCCCGGGACTAGCGGGAGGCGCAAATGAGCAGTTCTTC
>TRBJ2-7|NA|TRBV7-9|many
CASSKGHGSYEQYF
TGTGCCAGCAGCAAAGGGCACGGCTCCTACGAGCAGTACTTC
>TRBJ1-1|NA|TRBV4-1|many
CASSLRGGLTEAFF
TGCGCCAGCAGCCTGAGGGGAGGGTTAACTGAAGCTTTCTTT
>TRBJ1-5|TRBD1|TRBV7-9|many
CASSAAGQGNQPQHF
TGTGCCAGCAGCGCGGCGGGACAGGGGAATCAGCCCCAGCATTTT
>TRBJ1-4|NA|TRBV9|NA
CASSVEGRNPNEKLFF
TGTGCCAGCAGCGTAGAAGGCCGCAATCCTAATGAAAAACTGTTTTTT
>TRBJ2-3|NA|TRBV20-1|many
CSATRFSGNTDTQYF
TGCAGTGCCACCCGGTTTAGCGGAAACACAGATACGCAGTATTTT
>TRBJ2-1|NA|TRBV27|many
CASSFLSRVFF
TGTGCCAGCAGTTTCCTATCTAGGGTGTTCTTC
>TRBJ2-7|TRBD2|TRBV12-3/TRBV12-4|many
CASSTLAGGSYEQYF
TGTGCCAGCAGTACACTAGCGGGAGGTTCCTACGAGCAGTACTTC
>TRBJ2-1|NA|TRBV12-3/TRBV12-4|many
CASSPQGNEQFF
TGTGCCAGCAGTCCTCAGGGAAATGAGCAGTTCTTC
>TRBJ1-4|TRBD1|TRBV28|many
CASNYRGGANEKLFF
TGTGCCAGCAATTACAGGGGCGGGGCTAATGAAAAACTGTTTTTT
>TRBJ2-2|TRBD1|TRBV7-3|NA
CASSLYQGANTGELFF
TGTGCCAGCAGCTTGTACCAGGGGGCGAACACCGGGGAGCTGTTTTTT
>TRBJ1-1|NA|TRBV7-6|many
CASSLMGAEAFF
TGTGCCAGCAGCTTAATGGGCGCTGAAGCTTTCTTT
>TRBJ1-2|NA|TRBV28|many
CASSSLGGYTF
TGTGCCAGCAGTTCCCTGGGTGGCTACACCTTC
>TRBJ1-5|NA|TRBV5-1|NA
CASSFYICSGQGDSNQPQHF
NA
>TRBJ2-1|TRBD1|TRBV5-5|many
CASNPDEGQPYNEQFF
TGTGCCAGCAACCCCGACGAGGGACAGCCGTACAATGAGCAGTTCTTC
>TRBJ1-1|NA|TRBV4-2|many
CASSHGTDTEAFF
TGTGCCAGCAGCCACGGGACGGACACTGAAGCTTTCTTT
>TRBJ2-7|TRBD2|TRBV20-1|many
CSARDIAGGSEQYF
TGCAGTGCTAGAGATATAGCGGGGGGTTCCGAGCAGTACTTC
>TRBJ2-2|NA|TRBV29-1|many
CSVGQGNTGELFF
TGCAGCGTGGGGCAGGGGAACACCGGGGAGCTGTTTTTT
>TRBJ2-7|TRBD2|TRBV7-8|few
CASSLRTSGSLEQYF
TGTGCCAGCAGCTTACGGACTAGCGGGAGCCTCGAGCAGTACTTC
>TRBJ2-5|NA|TRBV11-2|many
CASNPLSGGLETQYF
TGTGCCAGCAACCCTCTTAGCGGAGGTTTGGAGACCCAGTACTTC
>TRBJ2-3|NA|TRBV20-1|many
CSAQMGTSTDTQYF
TGCAGTGCCCAGATGGGGACTAGCACAGATACGCAGTATTTT
>TRBJ2-7|NA|TRBV19|many
CASALGHDSYEQYF
TGTGCCAGTGCCTTGGGGCACGACTCCTACGAGCAGTACTTC
>TRBJ2-3|NA|TRBV28|many
CASRSRGRSTDTQYF
TGTGCCAGCAGGAGTCGAGGGAGGAGCACAGATACGCAGTATTTT
>TRBJ2-1|NA|TRBV28|many
CASSFQGASGTYNEQFF
TGTGCCAGCAGTTTTCAGGGGGCTAGCGGGACCTACAATGAGCAGTTCTTC